A single sample gave rise to the 32 T cell receptor beta chains below, sequenced in a study of blood T cell repertoires in COVID-19. TCRdb's copy holds only in-frame clones and misses some; the assay was immunoSEQ multiplex PCR. Of roughly 300,000 clones in the sample, roughly 83% were seen once. The sample taken for sequencing was peripheral blood. The receptors were gathered from a human donor with COVID-19, enrolled during active disease. The donor label of this sample is uncertain.

V usage is TRBV20-1 and J usage is TRBJ2-2; TRBD2 agrees at 10 bases. CDR1 DFQATT and CDR2 SNEGSKA come from the germline V gene (reference sequence). The CDR3 runs to 17 residues. V lost 3 bases, J lost 6 bases, and 13 bases stayed unmatched. The CDR3 coding sequence is TGCAGTGCTAGTCGTCGGGCTAGCGGGAGCTTTGCCGGGGAGCTGTTTTTT. The encoded protein is CSASRRASGSFAGELFF.

In its sample, this clone was seen once. The rearrangement joins TRBV7-2 to TRBJ2-1, with D tentatively TRBD2 (5 bases). Per the germline V gene, CDR1 is SGHTA and CDR2 is FQGNSA. V was clipped by 1 base and J by 6 bases, with 10 bases between them. The CDR3 sequence is 14 residues long. In DNA form, the CDR3 reads TGTGCCAGCAGCTTAGGTCCTAGCAGCAATGAGCAGTTCTTC. It translates to CASSLGPSSNEQFF.

V usage is TRBV5-5 and J usage is TRBJ2-1, with D unresolved. V was trimmed by 4 bases and J by 5 bases, leaving 10 bases between them. Germline CDR1 and CDR2: SGHKS and YYEKEE (reference sequence). The CDR3 has 13 amino acids. CDR3 sequence: CASSTLQNNEQFF. Here the CDR3 DNA reads TGTGCCAGCAGCACCCTACAGAACAATGAGCAGTTCTTC.

The chain combines TRBV27 with TRBJ2-1, with D unclear. V gave up 1 base and J gave up 6 bases, with 10 bases separating them. The V gene's germline CDR1 is MNHEY and CDR2 SMNVEV (reference sequence). This CDR3 spans 14 amino acids. CDR3 region: CASSLLTSPNEQFF. CDR3 DNA: TGTGCCAGCAGTTTATTAACTTCCCCCAATGAGCAGTTCTTC.

The genes are TRBV6-5 and TRBJ2-7, with 11 positions matching TRBD2. The V gene end was trimmed by 2 bases and the J gene end by 1 base; junction bases not matched to a gene: 4. Looked up from germline, CDR1 is MNHEY and CDR2 is SVGAGI. The CDR3 has 16 amino acids. CDR3 in amino acids: CASSYGGLAVSYEQYF. DNA of the CDR3: TGTGCCAGCAGTTACGGGGGACTAGCGGTATCCTACGAGCAGTACTTC.

The gene calls are TRBV30 and TRBJ2-7, with 9 positions matching TRBD2. V trimming: 2 bases; J trimming: 2 bases; junction bases outside the gene matches: 1. CDR3 size: 13 residues. Germline CDR1 GTSNPN, CDR2 SVGIG (reference sequence). This CDR3 is CAWSLAGTYEQYF. The DNA for the CDR3 is TGTGCCTGGAGTCTAGCGGGGACCTACGAGCAGTACTTC. The whole variable domain, filled in from reference TRBV30 and TRBJ2-7, reads SQTIHQWPATLVQPVGSPLSLECTVEGTSNPNLYWYRQAAGRGLQLLFYSVGIGQISSEVPQNLSASRPQDRQFILSSKKLLLSDSGFYLCAWSLAGTYEQYFGPGTRLTVT.

The chain has TRBV28 and TRBJ1-5, with 8 bases identical to TRBD1. Germline V gene lookup returns CDR1 MDHEN and CDR2 SYDVKM. V shed 8 bases, J shed 6 bases, and the junction held 15 bases outside the gene matches. There are 16 residues in the CDR3. The DNA for the CDR3 is TGTGCCAGCTCTTGGGGTTTAGTCCAGGGGGCTCAGCCCCAGCATTTT. Amino acids: CASSWGLVQGAQPQHF.

The chain uses TRBV3-1 (or the pseudogene TRBV3-2) and TRBJ1-1; TRBD1 might be the D (6 bases). The CDR3 extends over 14 amino acids. The V gene's germline CDR1 is LGHDT and CDR2 YNNKEL (reference sequence). V lost 6 bases to trimming and J lost 7 bases, with 18 bases between them. The CDR3 region has the DNA TGTGCCAGCAGACCGAACCCACAGGGAAATGAAGCTTTCTTT. This codes for CASRPNPQGNEAFF.

The V and J genes are TRBV9 and TRBJ2-1; 7 positions agree with TRBD2. The CDR3 spans 16 residues. Germline V gives CDR1 SGDLS, CDR2 YYNGEE. With V trimmed by 4 bases and J by 4 bases, 11 bases remained unmatched. The CDR3 loop is CASSPRASGVYNEQFF. CDR3 sequence (DNA): TGTGCCAGCAGCCCCCGCGCTAGCGGAGTTTACAATGAGCAGTTCTTC.

A few counts support this clone. The rearrangement joins TRBV3-1 (or the pseudogene TRBV3-2) to TRBJ2-2, with 7 bases aligning to TRBD2. Germline CDR1 reads LGHDT; CDR2 reads YNNKEL (reference sequence). The CDR3 is made up of 17 amino acids. V was pared by 4 bases and J by 3 bases, with 11 bases of the junction left unmatched. In DNA, the CDR3 is TGTGCCAGCAGCCTGTGGGCGGGACTAAGTGACACCGGGGAGCTGTTTTTT. This translates into CASSLWAGLSDTGELFF.

The chain joins TRBV9 to TRBJ2-3; 9 positions match TRBD2. Germline-derived CDR1 and CDR2 are SGDLS and YYNGEE. Trimming took 0 bases from V and 3 from J; bases not matched to a gene: 2. This CDR3 is built from 15 residues. In DNA form, the CDR3 reads TGTGCCAGCAGCGTAGGCGGGGGGGGGACAGATACGCAGTATTTT. Translated: CASSVGGGGTDTQYF.

The chain uses TRBV19 and TRBJ1-5, with a weak D call TRBD1 (5 bases). The germline CDR1 and CDR2 sequences are LNHDA and SQIVND (reference sequence). Deletions cut 5 bases from V and 2 bases from J, with 16 bases between. The CDR3 spans 16 residues. This chain's CDR3 is CASSGLGQGGNQPQHF. The CDR3 DNA reads as TGTGCCAGTAGTGGGTTGGGGCAGGGCGGCAATCAGCCCCAGCATTTT.

The V call is TRBV18, the J call TRBJ2-4; D may be TRBD1 (6 bases). This CDR3 comprises 12 residues. Trimming shortened V by 3 bases and J by 10 bases, and 10 bases separated the two germline ends. CDR1 and CDR2 (germline): KGHSH, LQKENI. The CDR3 DNA reads as TGTGCCAGCTCACCTGGACAGTCAATTCAGTACTTC. It specifies CASSPGQSIQYF.

This clone was seen a few times. V is TRBV5-1 and J is TRBJ1-3, with 7 positions matching TRBD1. Germline lookup yields CDR1 SGHRS and CDR2 YFSETQ. The CDR3 loop spans 15 amino acids. After removal of 0 bases from V and 3 bases from J, the junction contained 3 bases not matched to a gene. CDR3 protein: CASSLATGVGNTIYF. The CDR3 nucleotides read TGCGCCAGCAGCTTGGCCACAGGGGTTGGAAACACCATATATTTT.

The chain links TRBV12-3 or TRBV12-4 to TRBJ2-1; D is perhaps TRBD2 (5 bases). This CDR3 has 11 amino acids. Between the trimmed V and J ends, which lost 6 bases and 7 bases, there was a span of 7 bases. CDR3 in amino acids: CASRTGNEQFF. In DNA form, the CDR3 reads TGTGCCAGCAGAACGGGGAATGAGCAGTTCTTC.

V gene TRBV7-9 combines with J gene TRBJ2-3; 10 bases agree with TRBD2. Germline V lookup: CDR1 SEHNR, CDR2 FQNEAQ (reference sequence). The V gene end was trimmed by 2 bases and the J gene end by 6 bases; junction bases not matched to a gene: 8. The CDR3 is 16 amino acids. The CDR3 sequence: CASSLTSGIDGDTQYF. In DNA form, the CDR3 reads TGTGCCAGCAGCTTAACTAGCGGGATCGACGGGGATACGCAGTATTTT.

The gene calls are TRBV9 and TRBJ2-3, with D possibly being TRBD2 (5 bases). The germline V gene encodes CDR1 SGDLS and CDR2 YYNGEE. Trimming removed 0 bases from V and 4 bases from J, with 9 bases in between. The CDR3 has 14 residues. For the CDR3, the DNA is TGTGCCAGCAGCGTAGGGCTAGCCTCAGATACGCAGTATTTT. It yields the protein CASSVGLASDTQYF.

Concerning this clone: Other nucleotide sequences in the sample specify the same CDR3. The chain joins TRBV5-1 to TRBJ1-3, with D perhaps TRBD1 (5 bases). The CDR3 extends over 15 amino acids. Trimming removed 0 bases at V and 1 base at J, with 8 bases between. Germline CDR1 SGHRS, CDR2 YFSETQ. Here the CDR3 DNA reads TGCGCCAGCAGCTTGGAAGGGGCTTCTGGAAACACCATATATTTT. Protein sequence: CASSLEGASGNTIYF.

This chain links TRBV18 with TRBJ2-7; 7 nucleotides align to TRBD1. This CDR3 is built from 13 residues. Trimming at V came to 1 base and at J to 7 bases, leaving 4 bases not matched to a gene. Per germline, CDR1 KGHSH and CDR2 LQKENI. The CDR3 sequence: CASSPRTGGEQYF. Here the CDR3 DNA reads TGTGCCAGCTCACCACGGACAGGTGGAGAGCAGTACTTC.

This chain joins TRBV7-9 and TRBJ2-3; TRBD1 aligns across 7 bases. This CDR3 comprises 13 residues. The germline V gene has CDR1 SEHNR and CDR2 FQNEAQ (reference sequence). The CDR3 loop is CAKDREPTDTQYF. Here the CDR3 DNA reads TGTGCAAAAGACAGGGAACCCACAGATACGCAGTATTTT.

This clone was counted only a few times. J is TRBJ1-2 and V is TRBV28, with D perhaps TRBD1 (5 bases). From germline, CDR1 is MDHEN and CDR2 SYDVKM. Deletions cut 6 bases from V and 4 bases from J, with 15 bases between. This CDR3 is built from 14 residues. The CDR3 here is CASSWRGWAYGYTF. The DNA for the CDR3 is TGTGCCAGCAGCTGGAGGGGTTGGGCCTATGGCTACACCTTC.

The count of this clone is one. The genes are TRBV4-1 and TRBJ2-7; 8 bases are shared with TRBD1. CDR1 and CDR2 from the germline V gene are MGHRA and YSYEKL. Germline trimming cut 4 bases from V and 3 bases from J; bases unmatched to any gene: 14. This CDR3 spans 17 amino acids. In DNA form, the CDR3 reads TGCGCCAGCAGCCCACAAGTAGGGACAGGTAGGAACTACGAGCAGTACTTC. Residues: CASSPQVGTGRNYEQYF.

The V gene is TRBV18, the J gene TRBJ2-7; TRBD1 matches 7 bases. The CDR3 has 13 amino acids. V lost 3 bases and J lost 4; bases outside the gene matches: 3. Per germline, CDR1 KGHSH and CDR2 LQKENI. CDR3 protein: CASSPTGTYEQYF. The CDR3 DNA reads TGTGCCAGCTCACCGACAGGGACGTACGAGCAGTACTTC.

The V and J genes are TRBV9 and TRBJ2-2; 8 nucleotides match TRBD2. The CDR3 runs to 17 residues. Germline CDR1 SGDLS, CDR2 YYNGEE. V shed 6 bases, J shed 7 bases, and the junction held 17 bases outside the gene matches. CDR3 bases: TGTGCCAGCACCCCTCGGCAGGGAGCGGGAGCGGTCGGGGAGCTGTTTTTT. It encodes CASTPRQGAGAVGELFF. The full variable domain, completed using reference TRBV9 and TRBJ2-2, is DSGVTQTPKHLITATGQRVTLRCSPRSGDLSVYWYQQSLDQGLQFLIQYYNGEERAKGNILERFSAQQFPDLHSELNLSSLELGDSALYFCASTPRQGAGAVGELFFGEGSRLTVL.

The genes are TRBV5-4 and TRBJ1-5, with 11 bases aligning to TRBD1. This CDR3 has 17 amino acids. Germline V gene lookup returns CDR1 SGHNT and CDR2 YYREEE (reference sequence). Unmatched junction bases numbered 12, after V lost 3 bases and J lost 7 bases. DNA of the CDR3: TGTGCCAGCAGCTGGAGACCGGGACAGGGGGGTAGGCAGCCCCAGCATTTT. This sequence encodes CASSWRPGQGGRQPQHF.

This clone has just a few counts. The chain couples TRBV19 to TRBJ1-1; D possibly corresponds to TRBD1 (5 bases). From germline, CDR1 is LNHDA and CDR2 SQIVND (reference sequence). This CDR3 has 13 amino acids. Trimming left V 9 bases short and J 6 bases short, with 17 bases between. The CDR3 bases are TGTGCCAGCACTGCAGGGAATCCGGCTGAAGCTTTCTTT. It translates to CASTAGNPAEAFF. Together with reference TRBV19 and TRBJ1-1, the CDR3 gives the full variable domain: DGGITQSPKYLFRKEGQNVTLSCEQNLNHDAMYWYRQDPGQGLRLIYYSQIVNDFQKGDIAEGYSVSREKKESFPLTVTSAQKNPTAFYLCASTAGNPAEAFFGQGTRLTVV.

This chain uses TRBV10-2 with TRBJ2-3; 8 bases map to TRBD2. Germline assignment: CDR1 WSHSY and CDR2 SAAADI. The CDR3 is made up of 15 amino acids. J gave up 5 bases and V 7 bases, and 11 bases lay outside the gene matches. This chain's CDR3 is CASTKAGEREDTQYF. Written as DNA, the CDR3 is TGCGCCAGCACGAAAGCGGGGGAGCGGGAAGATACGCAGTATTTT.

This clone occurred a few times. The CDR3: CASSSNAGTSGVYNEQFF. DNA of the CDR3: TGTGCCAGCAGCTCAAACGCCGGGACTAGCGGGGTGTACAATGAGCAGTTCTTC. The chain joins TRBV7-3 to TRBJ2-1, with TRBD2 matching over 13 bases. CDR3 size: 18 residues. The germline V gene encodes CDR1 SGHTA and CDR2 FQGTGA. The junction had 10 bases not matched to a gene; V was cut back by 4 bases and J by 4 bases.

The chain uses TRBV7-9 and TRBJ1-3, with a weak D call TRBD1 (5 bases). CDR1 is SEHNR and CDR2 is FQNEAQ in the germline V gene (reference sequence). Trimming removed 5 bases at V and 8 bases at J, with 16 bases between. There are 14 residues in the CDR3. The DNA for the CDR3 is TGTGCCAGCAGCAGACGGGGGGTAGGAGACACCATATATTTT. It is translated as CASSRRGVGDTIYF.

This clone was observed a handful of times. The V gene is TRBV7-9, the J gene TRBJ1-6; TRBD1 matches 8 bases. CDR3 size: 14 residues. J lost 10 bases, V lost 5 bases, and 7 bases had no gene match. Germline V gene sequence: CDR1 SEHNR, CDR2 FQNEAQ (reference sequence). The CDR3 protein is CASSQTGEESPLHF. The CDR3 bases are TGTGCCAGCAGCCAGACAGGGGAAGAATCACCCCTCCACTTT.

This clone was recorded only once. The chain carries TRBV7-3 and TRBJ2-1, with D possibly matching TRBD2 (6 bases). Germline V gene data show CDR1 as SGHTA and CDR2 as FQGTGA. CDR3 length equals 15 residues. V was clipped by 6 bases and J by 4 bases, with 16 bases between them. The CDR3 nucleotides read TGTGCCAGCAGTCCGAGACGGGACTCATACAATGAGCAGTTCTTC. This codes for CASSPRRDSYNEQFF.

This sequence joins TRBV7-2 and TRBJ2-5, with D tentatively TRBD1 (6 bases). This CDR3 spans 13 amino acids. The germline V and J ends were trimmed by 3 bases and 7 bases, with 12 bases remaining between them. Per germline, CDR1 SGHTA and CDR2 FQGNSA. CDR3 bases: TGTGCCAGCAGCTTCGCAGGGGTGGGGACCCAGTACTTC. It codes for CASSFAGVGTQYF.